These 26 T cell receptor beta chains share one sample of origin, sequenced in a study of blood T cell repertoires in COVID-19. Sequencing used immunoSEQ multiplex PCR; TCRdb keeps in-frame clones, though not all of them. This sample has roughly 500,000 clones, with roughly 90% found just once. The sample was PBMCs or T cells enriched from blood (not recorded which). The source of these receptors is a woman aged 40 to 50 who had recovered from COVID-19.

The genes are TRBV28 and TRBJ1-2; D is ambiguous. V gave up 8 bases and J gave up 4 bases, with 20 bases separating them. Germline V lookup: CDR1 MDHEN, CDR2 SYDVKM. This CDR3 has 15 amino acids. CDR3 DNA: TGTGCCAGCTGGGAGGTAGGCCCCCGAGGCTATGGCTACACCTTC. Amino acids: CASWEVGPRGYGYTF.

The chain has TRBV19 and TRBJ1-4, with D perhaps TRBD1 (5 bases). V was trimmed by 1 base and J by 8 bases, leaving 14 bases between them. Germline loops: CDR1 LNHDA, CDR2 SQIVND (reference sequence). The CDR3 runs 15 residues. In nucleotides, the CDR3 is TGTGCCAGTAGTATAGGCCTGACCGGGGGAGAAAAACTGTTTTTT. Its protein product is CASSIGLTGGEKLFF.

The rearrangement uses TRBV10-1 and TRBJ2-5; 8 bases are shared with TRBD1. Germline CDR1 and CDR2: WNHNN and SYGVQD (reference sequence). The CDR3 extends over 14 amino acids. Losses at the gene ends were 6 bases for V and 5 bases for J; bases not matched to a gene: 8. The CDR3 loop reads CASSETGGQETQYF. CDR3 in DNA: TGCGCCAGCAGCGAAACAGGGGGACAGGAGACCCAGTACTTC.

The chain combines TRBV24-1 with TRBJ2-1; D is unresolved. V was pared by 3 bases and J by 2 bases, with 10 bases between. Germline V gene lookup returns CDR1 KGHDR and CDR2 SFDVKD. The CDR3 extends over 15 amino acids. The CDR3 reads CATSDPGSPYNEQFF. The CDR3 nucleotides read TGTGCCACCAGTGATCCGGGTTCTCCCTACAATGAGCAGTTCTTC.

This rearrangement joins TRBV7-9 to TRBJ2-1; 7 bases agree with TRBD1. The CDR3 is 13 amino acids. V dropped 4 bases and J dropped 7; count of bases not matched to a gene: 4. Germline V gene lookup returns CDR1 SEHNR and CDR2 FQNEAQ (reference sequence). The CDR3 region is CASSSTGMNEQFF. The CDR3 DNA follows: TGTGCCAGCAGCTCGACAGGGATGAATGAGCAGTTCTTC.

The chain couples TRBV4-3 to TRBJ2-3; TRBD2 matches at 9 bases. This CDR3 contains 16 residues. Germline V gene lookup returns CDR1 LGHNA and CDR2 YSLEER. V was pared by 4 bases and J by 3 bases, with 8 bases of the junction left unmatched. CDR3 loop: CASSPRTSAPTDTQYF. Written as DNA, the CDR3 is TGCGCCAGCAGCCCTAGGACTAGCGCCCCAACAGATACGCAGTATTTT.

A note on this clone: The same CDR3 arises from other DNA sequences in this sample as well. The CDR3 nucleotides read TGTGCCATCAGTGAGGAGGGAAGCTATGGCTACACCTTC. It yields the protein CAISEEGSYGYTF. The V and J genes are TRBV10-3 and TRBJ1-2, with D uncertain. Germline CDR1 and CDR2: ENHRY and SYGVKD. The CDR3 loop spans 13 amino acids. Deletions cut 2 bases from V and 4 bases from J, with 8 bases between.

The chain uses TRBV5-1 and TRBJ2-1; the D gene is possibly TRBD2 (6 bases). The CDR3 covers 13 residues. From germline, CDR1 is SGHRS and CDR2 YFSETQ. V was pared by 5 bases and J by 5 bases, with 11 bases between. DNA for the CDR3: TGCGCCAGCAGGTGGGGACTCAACAATGAGCAGTTCTTC. Protein product: CASRWGLNNEQFF.

The rearrangement uses TRBV5-5 and TRBJ2-7, with a tentative D call TRBD2 (5 bases). Germline V gene sequence: CDR1 SGHKS, CDR2 YYEKEE (reference sequence). The V and J ends lost 4 bases and 2 bases respectively, with 19 bases between them. CDR3 size: 16 residues. DNA of the CDR3: TGTGCCAGCAGCAAACTTCCGGGATCCGAACCCTACGAGCAGTACTTC. Encoded protein: CASSKLPGSEPYEQYF.

The chain combines TRBV24-1 with TRBJ1-2; 8 positions match TRBD1. CDR1 and CDR2 (germline): KGHDR, SFDVKD. V trimming: 4 bases; J trimming: 8 bases; junction bases outside the gene matches: 8. The CDR3 is made up of 14 amino acids. The CDR3 bases are TGTGCCACCAGTGACTCTACAGGGGGAGGGGGCTACACCTTC. Translated, it gives CATSDSTGGGGYTF.

This clone appeared a few times. The rearrangement uses TRBV7-6 and TRBJ2-2, with 15 positions matching TRBD2. Unmatched junction bases numbered 3, after V lost 2 bases and J lost 5 bases. Germline assignment: CDR1 SGHVS and CDR2 FNYEAQ. The CDR3 extends over 17 amino acids. The CDR3 reads CASSLLGTSGRTGELFF. DNA for the CDR3: TGTGCCAGCAGCTTACTCGGGACTAGCGGGAGGACCGGGGAGCTGTTTTTT.

V and J are TRBV27 and TRBJ1-4; a possible D gene is TRBD1 (5 bases). Trimming pared 6 bases from V and 4 bases from J, leaving 15 bases between. There are 15 residues in the CDR3. Germline CDR1 reads MNHEY; CDR2 reads SMNVEV (reference sequence). Written as DNA, the CDR3 is TGTGCCAGCAGACCTACAGGCACTCGTAATGAAAAACTGTTTTTT. Encoded protein: CASRPTGTRNEKLFF.

In its sample, this clone was seen once. This sequence joins TRBV5-1 and TRBJ1-1; D not certain. Trimming pared 6 bases from V and 0 bases from J, leaving 15 bases between. This CDR3 has 15 amino acids. Germline CDR1 reads SGHRS; CDR2 reads YFSETQ. In DNA, the CDR3 is TGCGCCAGCATCGGTCCTTCCGGGTTGAACACTGAAGCTTTCTTT. Protein: CASIGPSGLNTEAFF.

V gene TRBV18 combines with J gene TRBJ1-2; TRBD1 is a possible D gene (5 bases). V shed 3 bases and J shed 5 bases, with 10 bases lying between them. Looked up from germline, CDR1 is KGHSH and CDR2 is LQKENI. The CDR3 consists of 13 residues. The CDR3 region is CASSPRDFYGYTF. CDR3 bases: TGTGCCAGCTCACCCAGGGATTTTTATGGCTACACCTTC.

V usage is TRBV4-3 and J usage is TRBJ2-3, with D possibly being TRBD1 (5 bases). CDR3 size: 16 residues. With 0 bases removed from V and 5 bases from J, the gap between germline ends came to 15 bases. CDR1 is LGHNA and CDR2 is YSLEER in the germline V gene. CDR3 loop: CASSQEFRALGDTQYF. The CDR3 DNA is TGCGCCAGCAGCCAAGAATTCAGGGCCCTCGGAGATACGCAGTATTTT.

The V gene is TRBV12-5, the J gene TRBJ2-1; 13 nucleotides align to TRBD2. J gave up 5 bases and V 3 bases, and 7 bases lay outside the gene matches. Germline V gene sequence: CDR1 LGHNT, CDR2 FRNRAP. CDR3 length: 17 residues. CDR3 nucleotide sequence: TGTGCTAGTGGTTTCCAGCCGGGACTAGCGGGGAACAATGAGCAGTTCTTC. It yields the protein CASGFQPGLAGNNEQFF.

The rearrangement joins TRBV14 to TRBJ1-1, with 9 nucleotides matching TRBD1. Looked up from germline, CDR1 is SGHDN and CDR2 is FVKESK. The trim removed 2 bases at V and 4 bases at J, leaving 8 bases unmatched. The CDR3 covers 16 residues. The CDR3 loop is CASSQRPGQGSTEAFF. DNA of the CDR3: TGTGCCAGCAGCCAAAGACCGGGACAGGGATCCACTGAAGCTTTCTTT.

This sequence joins TRBV13 and TRBJ1-1; D unresolved. The germline gives CDR1 PRHDT, CDR2 FYEKMQ (reference sequence). With 4 bases removed from V and 6 bases from J, the gap between germline ends came to 6 bases. The CDR3 spans 11 residues. The CDR3 loop reads CASSSSPEAFF. DNA of the CDR3: TGTGCCAGCAGCTCGAGCCCTGAAGCTTTCTTT.

The chain has TRBV6-5 and TRBJ1-6; the D gene is possibly TRBD1 (6 bases). The CDR3 length is 13 residues. The V end was cut by 8 bases, the J end by 5 bases, with 10 bases between. Germline loops: CDR1 MNHEY, CDR2 SVGAGI. The CDR3 nucleotides are TGTGCCAGCCGGGACAAGGATAATTCACCCCTCCACTTT. It specifies CASRDKDNSPLHF.

A single count supports this clone. J is TRBJ2-7 and V is TRBV6-2 or TRBV6-3, with 9 bases that match TRBD1. The germline V gene has CDR1 MNHEY and CDR2 SVGEGT. The CDR3 extends over 12 amino acids. J was trimmed by 6 bases and V by 5 bases; bases with no gene match: 2. The CDR3 coding sequence is TGTGCCAGCAGTGAGACAGGGGGCGAGCAGTACTTC. Its protein product is CASSETGGEQYF.

The chain combines TRBV25-1 with TRBJ1-2; TRBD1 is a possible D gene (6 bases). Germline CDR1 reads MGHDK; CDR2 reads SYGVNS. The V gene lost 8 bases and the J gene lost 7 bases, with 17 bases spanning the gap. The CDR3 is 13 residues long. CDR3 amino acids: CASGTIRGGGYTF. CDR3 bases: TGTGCCAGCGGAACTATACGAGGGGGTGGCTACACCTTC.

The genes are TRBV2 and TRBJ1-1; unclear D gene. V was shortened by 5 bases and J by 5 bases, with 27 bases between the two germline ends. The CDR3 is 18 residues long. The germline V gene encodes CDR1 SNHLY and CDR2 FYNNEI. The CDR3 DNA follows: TGTGCCAGCAGTTCCCTACCCTCTTGGAATCTCGGAGGAACTGAAGCTTTCTTT. The encoded protein is CASSSLPSWNLGGTEAFF.

The chain has TRBV19 and TRBJ2-5; 11 bases agree with TRBD1. The CDR3 has 15 residues. V dropped 7 bases and J dropped 5; count of bases not matched to a gene: 9. Germline V gene sequence: CDR1 LNHDA, CDR2 SQIVND (reference sequence). The CDR3 nucleotides read TGTGCCAGTACCCCGAGGACAGGGGGCGTGGAGACCCAGTACTTC. It yields the protein CASTPRTGGVETQYF.

The CDR3, as DNA: TGCAGCGGGAGGCAGGGGCGAGGCTATGGCTACACCTTC. Residues: CSGRQGRGYGYTF. The chain has TRBV29-1 and TRBJ1-2, with D possibly being TRBD1 (6 bases). CDR1 SQVTM and CDR2 ANQGSEA come from the germline V gene. The CDR3 consists of 13 residues. Trimming cost V 7 bases and J 4 bases, with 16 bases left between them.

The chain has TRBV6-5 and TRBJ2-7, with D possibly matching TRBD1 (6 bases). This CDR3 is 13 amino acids long. The germline V gene has CDR1 MNHEY and CDR2 SVGAGI. Deletions cut 6 bases from V and 6 bases from J, with 15 bases between. The DNA of the CDR3 is TGTGCCAGCAGCCGCGGACAGACTCTCGAGCAGTACTTC. Protein sequence: CASSRGQTLEQYF.

This rearrangement joins TRBV10-2 to TRBJ2-1; perhaps TRBD2 as D (6 bases). This CDR3 comprises 12 residues. V dropped 7 bases and J dropped 3 bases, with 7 bases sitting between them. Germline CDR1 is WSHSY and CDR2 is SAAADI. The CDR3: CASTGDYNEQFF. DNA of the CDR3: TGCGCCAGCACGGGGGACTACAATGAGCAGTTCTTC.